This T cell receptor (beta chain) was recorded in a study of cytomegalovirus exposure and HLA in healthy donors. Points from the study as a whole: As was reported, the HLA-A and HLA-B alleles of most subjects were accurately predicted from TCR beta sequences.

CDR1 is MDHEN and CDR2 is SYDVKM in the germline V gene. Trimming removed 0 bases from V and 11 bases from J, with 8 bases in between. This CDR3 has 11 residues. Of note for this clone: The antigen remains unidentified.

Primers included in the PCR were 60 Vbeta and 13 Jbeta primers. Method: immunoSEQ multiplex PCR; TCRdb's copy keeps in-frame clones and lacks some. Among about 160,000 clones listed, around 68% were seen once. The clonotype was recovered from a middle-aged woman in good health and CMV-seropositive. The V gene is TRBV28, the J gene TRBJ2-7, with TRBD2 as a possible D gene (5 bases). The sample taken for sequencing was PBMCs. The CDR3 DNA follows: TGTGCCAGCAGTTTATGCCCCGGGGAGTACTTC. Protein: CASSLCPGEYF.